Listed below are T cell receptor beta chains from one sample, sequenced in a study of T-cell memory formation after mild COVID-19. TCRdb re-called the 5' RACE reads with MiXCR, one entry per CDR3 protein. The profile shows approximately 300,000 distinct CDR3 sequences, approximately 16% of them singletons. The sample comprised PBMCs or a T cell subset sorted from them (not recorded which). The receptors were sampled from a man aged 18 to 35 who had mild COVID-19 (a few samples of this study predate the infection). Cell type and time point are not known. CDR3s include the opening cysteine and the closing phenylalanine or tryptophan. A D gene is named only where the DNA matches it firmly. Not all rows give a size; the values are once, few, many and, for expanded clones, a class.

J gene,D gene,V gene,clone size,CDR3 DNA,CDR3 protein
TRBJ2-5,NA,TRBV12-3/TRBV12-4,NA,TGTGCCAGCAGTTTAGTACTGTCGAATTCAGAGACCCAGTACTTC,CASSLVLSNSETQYF
TRBJ2-3,NA,TRBV4-3,few,TGCGCCAGCACCCCTGGGATAGCGAGAGGAGATACGCAGTATTTT,CASTPGIARGDTQYF
TRBJ2-1,TRBD2,TRBV20-1,NA,TGCAGTGCTATAGCGGGGCTCTACAATGAGCAGTTCTTC,CSAIAGLYNEQFF
TRBJ1-4,TRBD1,TRBV5-8,few,TGTGCCAGCAGCCCGGGACAGGGGGCGTATGAAAAACTGTTTTTT,CASSPGQGAYEKLFF
TRBJ1-1,NA,TRBV15,many,TGTGCCACCAGCAGAGACTGGGATCAAGCTTTCTTT,CATSRDWDQAFF
TRBJ1-5,NA,TRBV6-1,NA,TGTGCCAGCAGTGATCAAGGAGTTCTACGCAATCAGCCCCAGCATTTT,CASSDQGVLRNQPQHF
TRBJ2-7,NA,TRBV10-3,NA,TGTGCCATCAGCGACGGGGCCTACGAGCAGTACTTC,CAISDGAYEQYF
TRBJ1-5,TRBD1,TRBV5-4,few,TGTGCCGTCTCAAGGGGGACAGGGCGGGTTCAGCCCCAGCATTTT,CAVSRGTGRVQPQHF
TRBJ2-3,NA,TRBV12-3/TRBV12-4,few,TGTGCCAGCAGTCAATACAGGGGAGGTGGCACAGATACGCAGTATTTT,CASSQYRGGGTDTQYF
TRBJ1-1,NA,TRBV19,NA,TGTGCCAGTAGTGATCTTGGACACAAGAACACTGAAGCTTTCTTT,CASSDLGHKNTEAFF
TRBJ2-7,NA,TRBV19,NA,TGTGCCAGTAGTACCGGCCAGGGGAGCTCCTACGAGCAGTACTTC,CASSTGQGSSYEQYF
TRBJ2-3,NA,TRBV7-2,few,TGTGCCAGCAGCTTACACGGACTGCTGGGAGATACGCAGTATTTT,CASSLHGLLGDTQYF
TRBJ2-3,NA,TRBV27,NA,TGTGCCAGCAGTTTCATCTCCGGGCCCTTT,CASSFISGPF
TRBJ2-1,NA,TRBV9,NA,TGTGCCAGCAGCGTAGGGGAAGCCTACAATGAGCAGTTCTTC,CASSVGEAYNEQFF
TRBJ1-1,TRBD1,TRBV4-2,NA,TGTGCCAGCAGCCATAATACAGGGGGGGGAACTGAAGCTTTCTTT,CASSHNTGGGTEAFF
TRBJ1-2,TRBD1,TRBV12-3/TRBV12-4,many,TGTGCCAGCAGTCCGACAGGGGGGCCCTATGGCTACACCTTC,CASSPTGGPYGYTF
TRBJ2-3,NA,TRBV4-1,few,TGCGCCAGCAGCCAAGAAGGTGGCCGGGGAAGCACAGATACGCAGTATTTT,CASSQEGGRGSTDTQYF
TRBJ2-1,NA,TRBV7-3,few,TGTGCCAGCAGCTCGGGACTGGAGAACAATGAGCAGTTCTTC,CASSSGLENNEQFF
TRBJ2-4,NA,TRBV7-2,many,TGTGCCAGCAGCTTACGGGGAGAGAACATTCAGTACTTC,CASSLRGENIQYF
TRBJ2-1,TRBD2,TRBV7-2,few,TGTGCCAGCAGCTGGATAGCGGGTTACAATGAGCAGTTCTTC,CASSWIAGYNEQFF
TRBJ2-5,NA,TRBV12-3/TRBV12-4,NA,TGTGCCAGCAGTTGGGGCTATGACGTCCAAGAGACCCAGTACTTC,CASSWGYDVQETQYF
TRBJ2-1,TRBD1,TRBV6-1,NA,TGTGCCAGCAGGGGGGGACAGGGTAGGAATGAGCAGTTCTTC,CASRGGQGRNEQFF
TRBJ2-1,NA,TRBV18,NA,TGTGCCAGCTCACCACCGCTGGGAACGGGCTCCTACAATGAGCAGTTCTTC,CASSPPLGTGSYNEQFF
TRBJ2-2,NA,TRBV20-1,NA,TGCAGTGCTAGGCTCTCGCGATACACCGGGGAGCTGTTTTTT,CSARLSRYTGELFF
TRBJ2-3,TRBD2,TRBV7-9,few,TGTGCCAGCAGCGCCCGCGGGACTAGCGGGTCTACAGATACGCAGTATTTT,CASSARGTSGSTDTQYF
TRBJ1-6,TRBD1,TRBV20-1,few,TGCAGTGCTGGGTGGGACAGGGAGAATTCACCCCTCCACTTT,CSAGWDRENSPLHF
TRBJ2-5,NA,TRBV7-9,few,TGTGCCAGCAGCCAAGACCGGGGTCAGTACTTC,CASSQDRGQYF
TRBJ2-2,TRBD1,TRBV20-1,NA,TGCAGTGCTAGGCTGACAGGGGGCTTCGGCACCGGGGAGCTGTTTTTT,CSARLTGGFGTGELFF
TRBJ2-3,TRBD1,TRBV7-2,few,TGTGCCAGCAGCCCACCGGGACAGTTATCTAATACGCAGTATTTT,CASSPPGQLSNTQYF
TRBJ1-5,NA,TRBV5-1,many,TGCGCCAGCAGCTTGTCTCCAGGGGACTATCAGCCCCAGCATTTT,CASSLSPGDYQPQHF
TRBJ1-6,TRBD1,TRBV5-1,NA,TGCGCCAGCAGCTTCTCCCGGGACAGGGTGCCCCTATCACCCCTCCACTTT,CASSFSRDRVPLSPLHF